The present T cell receptor (beta chain) was sequenced within a study of cytomegalovirus exposure and HLA in healthy donors. 13 Jbeta primers and 60 Vbeta primers were used for the PCR. In the source study's methods: In a later analysis, of 80 million to 90 million unique beta chains, roughly 10 million appeared in at least two donors. Sequencing was performed with immunoSEQ multiplex PCR; in TCRdb, only in-frame clones are kept and a portion is missing. That table furnishes V, J and clone size, whereas the DNA furnished D and trimming. The repertoire holds 85,000 to 100,000 clones, with roughly two thirds as singletons. Sequences were obtained from PBMCs. The sequence was collected from a woman in her twenties or thirties in good health and CMV-seronegative.

The CDR3, as DNA: TGCGCCAGCAGCTTTGGCGGGGGACGGAACACTGAAGCTTTCTTT. Its protein is CASSFGGGRNTEAFF. The chain combines TRBV5-1 with TRBJ1-1, with D possibly being TRBD1 (5 bases). V was cut by 2 bases and J by 1 base, with 12 bases left in between. The V gene's germline CDR1 is SGHRS and CDR2 YFSETQ. The CDR3 consists of 15 residues.